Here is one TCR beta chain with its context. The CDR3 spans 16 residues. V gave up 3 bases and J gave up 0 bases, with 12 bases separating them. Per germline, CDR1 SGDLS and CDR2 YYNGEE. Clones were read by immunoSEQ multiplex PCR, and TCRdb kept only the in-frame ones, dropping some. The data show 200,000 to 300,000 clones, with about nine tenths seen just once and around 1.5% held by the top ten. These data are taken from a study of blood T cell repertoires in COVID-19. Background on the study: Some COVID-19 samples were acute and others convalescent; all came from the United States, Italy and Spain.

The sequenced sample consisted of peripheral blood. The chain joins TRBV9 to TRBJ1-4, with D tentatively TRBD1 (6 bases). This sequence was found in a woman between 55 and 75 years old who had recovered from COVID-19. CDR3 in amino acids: CASSDGTQATNEKLFF. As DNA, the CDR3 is TGTGCCAGCAGCGACGGGACACAGGCAACTAATGAAAAACTGTTTTTT. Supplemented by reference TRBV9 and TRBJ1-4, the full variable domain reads DSGVTQTPKHLITATGQRVTLRCSPRSGDLSVYWYQQSLDQGLQFLIQYYNGEERAKGNILERFSAQQFPDLHSELNLSSLELGDSALYFCASSDGTQATNEKLFFGSGTQLSVL.